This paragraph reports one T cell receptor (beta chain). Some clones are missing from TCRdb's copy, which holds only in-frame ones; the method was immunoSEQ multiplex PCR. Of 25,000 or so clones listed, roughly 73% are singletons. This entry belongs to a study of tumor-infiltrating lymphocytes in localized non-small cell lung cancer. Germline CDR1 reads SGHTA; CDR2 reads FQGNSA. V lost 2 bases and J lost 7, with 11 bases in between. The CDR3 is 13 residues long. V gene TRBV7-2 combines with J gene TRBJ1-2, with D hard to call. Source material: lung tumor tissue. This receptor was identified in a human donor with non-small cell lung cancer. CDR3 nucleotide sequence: TGTGCCAGCAGCTTATCCGGGGATCCTGGCTACACCTTC. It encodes CASSLSGDPGYTF.